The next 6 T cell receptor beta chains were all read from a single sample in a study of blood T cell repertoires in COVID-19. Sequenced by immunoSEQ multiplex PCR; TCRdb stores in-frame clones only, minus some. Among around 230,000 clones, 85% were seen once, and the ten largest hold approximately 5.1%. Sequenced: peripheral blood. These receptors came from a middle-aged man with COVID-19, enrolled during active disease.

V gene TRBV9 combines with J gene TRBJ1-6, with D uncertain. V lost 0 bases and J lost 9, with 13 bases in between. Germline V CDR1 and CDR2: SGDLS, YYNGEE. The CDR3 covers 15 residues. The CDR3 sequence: CASSVGPEESSPLHF. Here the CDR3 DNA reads TGTGCCAGCAGCGTAGGTCCGGAGGAGAGTTCACCCCTCCACTTT.

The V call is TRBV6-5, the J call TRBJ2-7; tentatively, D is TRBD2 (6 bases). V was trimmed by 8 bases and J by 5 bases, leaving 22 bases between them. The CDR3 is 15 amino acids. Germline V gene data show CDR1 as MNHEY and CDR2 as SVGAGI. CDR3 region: CASRRRAVYRDEQYF. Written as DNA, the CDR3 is TGTGCCAGCCGACGGAGGGCGGTATATAGGGACGAGCAGTACTTC.

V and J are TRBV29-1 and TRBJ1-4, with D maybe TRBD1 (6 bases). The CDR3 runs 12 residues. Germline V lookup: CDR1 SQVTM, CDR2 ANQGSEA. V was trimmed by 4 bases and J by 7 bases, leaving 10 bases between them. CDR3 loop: CSVAGEGEKLFF. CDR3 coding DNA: TGCAGCGTTGCAGGGGAGGGTGAAAAACTGTTTTTT.

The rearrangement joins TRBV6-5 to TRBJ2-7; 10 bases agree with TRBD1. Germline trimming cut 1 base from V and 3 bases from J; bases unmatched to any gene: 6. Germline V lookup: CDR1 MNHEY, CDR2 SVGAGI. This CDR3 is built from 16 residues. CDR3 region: CASSYYPGTGDYEQYF. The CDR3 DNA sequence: TGTGCCAGCAGTTACTACCCCGGGACAGGGGACTACGAGCAGTACTTC.

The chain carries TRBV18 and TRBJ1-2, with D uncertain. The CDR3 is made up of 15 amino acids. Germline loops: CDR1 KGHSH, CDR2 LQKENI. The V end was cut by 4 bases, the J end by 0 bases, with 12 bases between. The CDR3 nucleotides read TGTGCCAGCTCACTACCTGCGGGTCCTAACTATGGCTACACCTTC. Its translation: CASSLPAGPNYGYTF. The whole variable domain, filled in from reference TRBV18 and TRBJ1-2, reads NAGVMQNPRHLVRRRGQEARLRCSPMKGHSHVYWYRQLPEEGLKFMVYLQKENIIDESGMPKERFSAEFPKEGPSILRIQQVVRGDSAAYFCASSLPAGPNYGYTFGSGTRLTVV.

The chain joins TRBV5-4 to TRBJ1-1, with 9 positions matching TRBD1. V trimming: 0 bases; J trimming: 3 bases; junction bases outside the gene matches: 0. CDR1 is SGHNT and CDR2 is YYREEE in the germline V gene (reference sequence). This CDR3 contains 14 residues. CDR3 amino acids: CASSLGDRDTEAFF. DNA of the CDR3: TGTGCCAGCAGCTTGGGGGACAGGGACACTGAAGCTTTCTTT. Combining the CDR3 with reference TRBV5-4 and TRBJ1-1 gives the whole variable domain ETGVTQSPTHLIKTRGQQVTLRCSSQSGHNTVSWYQQALGQGPQFIFQYYREEENGRGNFPPRFSGLQFPNYSSELNVNALELDDSALYLCASSLGDRDTEAFFGQGTRLTVV.